Shown below are 24 T cell receptor beta chains from a single sample sequenced in a study of T cell responses to AZD1222 COVID-19 vaccine. Clones were read by immunoSEQ multiplex PCR, and TCRdb kept only the in-frame ones, dropping some. The sample comprises around 110,000 clones, roughly 90% of which are singletons, and 7.5% to 8% rests with the top ten. This specimen consisted of peripheral blood, obtained on day 0 of AZD1222 vaccination. The receptors originated from an adult in good health.

This clone was recorded only once. The chain recombines TRBV4-1 with TRBJ2-1; 10 bases are a match to TRBD2. The trim removed 0 bases at V and 3 bases at J, leaving 2 bases unmatched. CDR1 is MGHRA and CDR2 is YSYEKL in the germline V gene. This CDR3 comprises 16 residues. The CDR3 here is CASSQDVAGGYNEQFF. The CDR3 region has the DNA TGCGCCAGCAGCCAAGATGTAGCGGGGGGCTACAATGAGCAGTTCTTC.

The chain links TRBV9 to TRBJ2-7, with D tentatively TRBD1 or TRBD2 (6 bases each). This CDR3 is built from 16 residues. Germline lookup yields CDR1 SGDLS and CDR2 YYNGEE. V gave up 0 bases and J gave up 0 bases, with 13 bases separating them. CDR3 in DNA: TGTGCCAGCAGCGTAGGTTTCGGGGGCAGCTCCTACGAGCAGTACTTC. This codes for CASSVGFGGSSYEQYF.

In nucleotides, the CDR3 is TGTGCCACCAGCAGGGGGACAGGGGACCTTGACGAGCAGTACTTC. Encoded protein: CATSRGTGDLDEQYF. The V gene is TRBV15, the J gene TRBJ2-7, with TRBD1 matching 10 bases. Germline V gene sequence: CDR1 LNHNV, CDR2 YYDKDF (reference sequence). V trimming: 3 bases; J trimming: 5 bases; junction bases outside the gene matches: 7. The CDR3 loop spans 15 amino acids.

The count of this clone is one. The CDR3 sequence is CASSLGEDEQFF. Here the CDR3 DNA reads TGTGCCAGCAGCTTGGGAGAGGATGAGCAGTTCTTC. The J gene is TRBJ2-1, the V gene TRBV5-6; D not resolved. CDR3 length equals 12 residues. Per the germline V gene, CDR1 is SGHDT and CDR2 is YYEEEE. V dropped 0 bases and J dropped 8 bases, with 6 bases sitting between them. Combining the CDR3 with reference TRBV5-6 and TRBJ2-1 gives the whole variable domain DAGVTQSPTHLIKTRGQQVTLRCSPKSGHDTVSWYQQALGQGPQFIFQYYEEEERQRGNFPDRFSGHQFPNYSSELNVNALLLGDSALYLCASSLGEDEQFFGPGTRLTVL.

The rearrangement joins TRBV27 to TRBJ2-1; 7 bases are a match to TRBD1. In germline, CDR1 is MNHEY, CDR2 SMNVEV (reference sequence). The CDR3 runs to 18 residues. The junction had 20 bases not matched to a gene; V was cut back by 5 bases and J by 7 bases. The CDR3 DNA is TGTGCCAGCAGTCTTGATTCCCTTGGACAGGAGGTGAGGAATGAGCAGTTCTTC. This sequence encodes CASSLDSLGQEVRNEQFF.

J is TRBJ2-7 and V is TRBV5-5; 7 nucleotides align to TRBD1. The CDR3 runs to 16 residues. The germline V gene encodes CDR1 SGHKS and CDR2 YYEKEE (reference sequence). The junction had 10 bases not matched to a gene; V was cut back by 0 bases and J by 4 bases. The CDR3 loop is CASSLVWRQGSYEQYF. The CDR3 nucleotides are TGTGCCAGCAGCTTGGTTTGGAGACAGGGATCGTACGAGCAGTACTTC.

This chain connects TRBV5-1 to TRBJ1-1, with TRBD1 matching 10 bases. Germline CDR1 is SGHRS and CDR2 is YFSETQ. The CDR3 loop spans 13 amino acids. With 4 bases clipped from V and 11 bases from J, the junction kept 8 bases outside the gene matches. This CDR3 reads CASSTSGTGEAFF. DNA for the CDR3: TGCGCCAGCAGCACGTCCGGGACAGGGGAGGCTTTCTTT.

The rearrangement joins TRBV27 to TRBJ1-2; D is possibly TRBD1 (5 bases). The CDR3 extends over 12 amino acids. Per germline, CDR1 MNHEY and CDR2 SMNVEV (reference sequence). V was trimmed by 0 bases and J by 8 bases, leaving 7 bases between them. CDR3 DNA sequence: TGTGCCAGCAGTTTATCGGGGGAAGGCTACACCTTC. Its translation: CASSLSGEGYTF.

This clone showed up just a few times. This chain connects TRBV19 to TRBJ1-6; 8 positions agree with TRBD1. The CDR3 consists of 15 residues. The germline V gene encodes CDR1 LNHDA and CDR2 SQIVND (reference sequence). With V trimmed by 5 bases and J by 9 bases, 9 bases remained unmatched. In nucleotides, the CDR3 is TGTGCCAGTAGTCCCGGACAGGGTTTCGGTTCACCCCTCCACTTT. It is translated as CASSPGQGFGSPLHF.

The rearrangement joins TRBV6-6 to TRBJ2-7; 12 nucleotides align to TRBD2. The CDR3 spans 16 residues. V lost 4 bases, J lost 5 bases, and 9 bases stayed unmatched. CDR1 MNHNY and CDR2 SVGAGI come from the germline V gene (reference sequence). The CDR3 reads CASSSMGLAGAHEQYF. DNA of the CDR3: TGTGCCAGCAGTTCCATGGGACTAGCGGGCGCCCACGAGCAGTACTTC.

The chain recombines TRBV25-1 with TRBJ2-1, with D unclear. The CDR3 is 10 residues long. V was cut by 6 bases and J by 8 bases, with 5 bases left in between. CDR1 MGHDK and CDR2 SYGVNS come from the germline V gene. The CDR3 DNA sequence: TGTGCCAGCAGAGGATATGAGCAGTTCTTC. Amino acids: CASRGYEQFF.

This clone has just one count. This sequence joins TRBV6-5 and TRBJ1-2; maybe TRBD1 (5 bases). The V and J ends lost 0 bases and 14 bases respectively, with 22 bases between them. Germline V gives CDR1 MNHEY, CDR2 SVGAGI. This CDR3 has 15 amino acids. CDR3 residues: CASSYSSGRGLHTTF. CDR3 DNA: TGTGCCAGCAGTTACTCGTCGGGGCGCGGCCTACATACGACCTTC.

The chain links TRBV29-1 to TRBJ1-1; D is perhaps TRBD1 (6 bases). V was trimmed by 6 bases and J by 4 bases, leaving 12 bases between them. The CDR3 extends over 12 amino acids. The V gene's germline CDR1 is SQVTM and CDR2 ANQGSEA. The CDR3 reads CSVEGQSTEAFF. The DNA of the CDR3 is TGCAGCGTCGAGGGACAAAGCACTGAAGCTTTCTTT.

The rearrangement uses TRBV24-1 and TRBJ1-2; 8 bases fit TRBD1. The CDR3 loop spans 15 amino acids. Germline trimming cut 5 bases from V and 4 bases from J; bases unmatched to any gene: 8. Germline V CDR1 and CDR2: KGHDR, SFDVKD. The CDR3, as DNA: TGTGCCACCAGTGGCCCGGGACAGGCCCTCTATGGCTACACCTTC. It is translated as CATSGPGQALYGYTF.

This clone has only a few counts. The chain employs TRBV28 and TRBJ1-4, with 7 positions matching TRBD1. This CDR3 has 14 residues. The germline V gene has CDR1 MDHEN and CDR2 SYDVKM. Losses at the gene ends were 6 bases for V and 8 bases for J; bases not matched to a gene: 9. As DNA, the CDR3 is TGTGCCAGCAGGTTTCCCACCAGGGGGGAAAAACTGTTTTTT. Amino acid sequence: CASRFPTRGEKLFF.

The chain is built from TRBV28 and TRBJ1-2; D is uncertain. V gave up 4 bases and J gave up 1 base, with 10 bases separating them. The CDR3 contains 14 residues. CDR1 MDHEN and CDR2 SYDVKM come from the germline V gene. The CDR3: CASSSTANNYGYTF. CDR3 coding DNA: TGTGCCAGCAGTTCCACTGCAAATAACTATGGCTACACCTTC.

This clone was seen only once. This sequence joins TRBV27 and TRBJ2-5; 8 bases line up with TRBD1. The length of the CDR3 is 15 residues. The germline V gene encodes CDR1 MNHEY and CDR2 SMNVEV (reference sequence). The J segment lost 0 bases and the V segment lost 1 base, leaving 1 base of the junction unmatched. The chain's CDR3 is CASSLLQGDQETQYF. As DNA, the CDR3 is TGTGCCAGCAGTTTATTACAGGGGGACCAAGAGACCCAGTACTTC.

The rearrangement uses TRBV6-4 and TRBJ2-6, with 8 bases identical to TRBD1. The CDR3 loop spans 17 amino acids. Germline CDR1 and CDR2: MRHNA and SNTAGT. Trimming removed 4 bases from V and 0 bases from J; junction bases left unmatched: 5. CDR3 bases: TGTGCCAGCAGTGCGACAGGGGATTCCTCTGGGGCCAACGTCCTGACTTTC. It is translated as CASSATGDSSGANVLTF.

The rearrangement links TRBV3-1 (or the pseudogene TRBV3-2) to TRBJ1-4; D is perhaps TRBD1 (6 bases). The CDR3 extends over 15 amino acids. V was clipped by 3 bases and J by 6 bases, with 14 bases between them. The germline V gene has CDR1 LGHDT and CDR2 YNNKEL (reference sequence). CDR3 in amino acids: CASSHEWGADEKLFF. The CDR3 region has the DNA TGTGCCAGCAGCCACGAGTGGGGGGCCGATGAAAAACTGTTTTTT.

This clone occurred a few times. This chain uses TRBV5-4 with TRBJ2-7; D is undetermined. The germline CDR1 and CDR2 sequences are SGHNT and YYREEE (reference sequence). The CDR3 has 12 amino acids. Trimming removed 0 bases at V and 7 bases at J, with 8 bases between. The CDR3 region has the DNA TGTGCCAGCAGCTTGGCCCCCGGAGAGCAGTACTTC. Translation: CASSLAPGEQYF.

This sequence joins TRBV25-1 and TRBJ1-1, with 7 nucleotides matching TRBD1. V shed 1 base and J 1 base; nucleotides not matched to a gene: 3. The CDR3 covers 15 residues. Germline V gene data show CDR1 as MGHDK and CDR2 as SYGVNS. The chain's CDR3 is CASSEWDSWNTEAFF. The CDR3 nucleotides read TGTGCCAGCAGTGAATGGGACAGTTGGAACACTGAAGCTTTCTTT.

The rearrangement joins TRBV19 to TRBJ2-1, with 14 nucleotides matching TRBD2. The trim removed 7 bases at V and 2 bases at J, leaving 7 bases unmatched. CDR3 size: 17 residues. CDR1 is LNHDA, CDR2 SQIVND, per germline (reference sequence). In DNA form, the CDR3 reads TGTGCCAGTACCCGACTAGCGGGAGGGTGGACCTACAATGAGCAGTTCTTC. This translates into CASTRLAGGWTYNEQFF.

The chain links TRBV27 to TRBJ1-5; D remains ambiguous. There are 14 residues in the CDR3. Germline loops: CDR1 MNHEY, CDR2 SMNVEV (reference sequence). V lost 4 bases and J 2 bases, leaving 9 bases between the germline ends. The CDR3 sequence: CASSSRSGNQPQHF. In nucleotides, the CDR3 is TGTGCCAGCAGTTCCAGGTCGGGCAATCAGCCCCAGCATTTT.

The chain joins TRBV25-1 to TRBJ2-7, with TRBD1 identical over 10 bases. CDR3 size: 12 residues. CDR1 MGHDK and CDR2 SYGVNS come from the germline V gene. The J segment lost 6 bases and the V segment lost 8 bases, leaving 4 bases of the junction unmatched. DNA of the CDR3: TGTGCCAGCGGGACAGGGGCGGGCGAGCAGTACTTC. This encodes CASGTGAGEQYF.